This is a list of T cell receptor beta chains from one sample in a study of OX40 agonist ivuxolimab in advanced cancers. Here immunoSEQ multiplex PCR was the method, and the copy in TCRdb shows in-frame clones only, minus some. The data show fewer than 90,000 clones, about 90% seen once. The sample in question was CD4+ or CD8+ T cells sorted from blood, obtained in a trial of the OX40 agonist ivuxolimab. The receptors originated from an adult with an advanced solid tumor such as melanoma, head and neck, liver or kidney cancer. CDR3s include the opening cysteine and the closing phenylalanine or tryptophan. The D gene is left open where the match is weak. Some rows have no size entry. The others give once, few or many, or a class for an expanded clone.

j_gene: TRBJ2-2
d_gene: TRBD1
v_gene: TRBV6-6
abundance: -
CDR3nt: TGTGCCAGCAGTTCTACAGGGGGCGCGATTACCGGGGAGCTGTTTTTT
CDR3aa: CASSSTGGAITGELFF

j_gene: TRBJ1-5
d_gene: -
v_gene: TRBV15
abundance: few
CDR3nt: TGTGCCACCAGCAACGAACAGGGAAGGGCTCAGCCCCAGCATTTT
CDR3aa: CATSNEQGRAQPQHF

j_gene: TRBJ2-5
d_gene: -
v_gene: TRBV4-3
abundance: -
CDR3nt: TGCGCCAGCAGCCGTACGATAGATTCCCCAGAGACCCAGTACTTC
CDR3aa: CASSRTIDSPETQYF

j_gene: TRBJ2-1
d_gene: TRBD2
v_gene: TRBV19
abundance: -
CDR3nt: TGTGCCAGTAGTACGGGGAGGGCTAGCGGGAGGGTCAATGAGCAGTTCTTC
CDR3aa: CASSTGRASGRVNEQFF

j_gene: TRBJ2-5
d_gene: -
v_gene: TRBV9
abundance: -
CDR3nt: TGTGCCAGCAGCGCCCCTCGAGAGACCCAGTACTTC
CDR3aa: CASSAPRETQYF